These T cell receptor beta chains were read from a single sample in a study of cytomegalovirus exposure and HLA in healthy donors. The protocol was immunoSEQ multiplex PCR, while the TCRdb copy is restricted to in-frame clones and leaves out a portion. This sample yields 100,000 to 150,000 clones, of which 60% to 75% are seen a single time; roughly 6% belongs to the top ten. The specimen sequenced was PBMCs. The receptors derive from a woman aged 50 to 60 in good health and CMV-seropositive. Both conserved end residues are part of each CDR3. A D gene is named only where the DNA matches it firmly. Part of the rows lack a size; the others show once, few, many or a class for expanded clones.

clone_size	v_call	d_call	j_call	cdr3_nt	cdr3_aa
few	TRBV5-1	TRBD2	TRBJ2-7	TGCGCCAGCAGCTTAACGCTAGCGGGGGGAGCCTACGAGCAGTACTTC	CASSLTLAGGAYEQYF
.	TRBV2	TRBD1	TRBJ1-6	TGTGCCACAACCCACAGGGGGGTAAGCTCCTATAATTCACCCCTCCACTTT	CATTHRGVSSYNSPLHF
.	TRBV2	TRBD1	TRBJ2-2	TGTGCCAGCAGATTCACTCCGGGACAGGGCTTGAAGGGCACCGGGGAGCTGTTTTTT	CASRFTPGQGLKGTGELFF
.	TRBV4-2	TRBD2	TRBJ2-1	TGTGCCAGCAGCCAACCCCCGGATACTAGCGGAACCAATGAGCAGTTCTTC	CASSQPPDTSGTNEQFF
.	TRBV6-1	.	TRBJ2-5	TGTGCCAGCCCCGACTGGCGGGAGACCCAGTACTTC	CASPDWRETQYF
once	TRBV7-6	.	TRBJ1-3	TGTGCCAGCAGCTTGGGGGCCAGGGCCTCCTCTGGAAACACCATATATTTT	CASSLGARASSGNTIYF
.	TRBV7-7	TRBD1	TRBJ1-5	TGTGCTAGCAGCTTGGAGGGACAGGGACACCAGCCCCAGCATTTT	CASSLEGQGHQPQHF
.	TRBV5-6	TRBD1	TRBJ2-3	TGTGCCAGCAGAGAGCAGGGGGTTCCAGATACGCAGTATTTT	CASREQGVPDTQYF
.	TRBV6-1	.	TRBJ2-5	TGTGCCAGCAGCAGGGGCTCCTGGGAGACCCAGTACTTC	CASSRGSWETQYF
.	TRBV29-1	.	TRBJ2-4	TGCAGCGCAAGCACGGGACTTGGTGTGGACATTCAGTACTTC	CSASTGLGVDIQYF
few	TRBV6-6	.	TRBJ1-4	TGTGCCAGCTACGAGAGGGAAAAACTGTTTTTT	CASYEREKLFF
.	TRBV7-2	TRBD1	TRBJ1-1	TGTGCCAGCAAAGGACAGGGGGGAATGAACACTGAAGCTTTCTTT	CASKGQGGMNTEAFF
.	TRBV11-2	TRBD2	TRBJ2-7	TGTGCCAGCAGCCTCCGGGGGGCTAGCGGGGGCCTCCCATACGAGCAGTACTTC	CASSLRGASGGLPYEQYF
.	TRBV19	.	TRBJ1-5	TGTGCCAGTAGTATAGTTCAGGAAGTTGACAATCAGCCCCAGCATTTT	CASSIVQEVDNQPQHF
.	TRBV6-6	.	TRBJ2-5	TGTGCCAGCAGTGGCAGGGTCCCCCAAGAGACCCAGTACTTC	CASSGRVPQETQYF
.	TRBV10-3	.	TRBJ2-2	TGTGCCATCAGTGACTCGGACAGAAACACCGGGGAGCTGTTTTTT	CAISDSDRNTGELFF
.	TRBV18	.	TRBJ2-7	TGTGCCAGCTCAACGCCGGGATCCTACGAGCAGTACTTC	CASSTPGSYEQYF
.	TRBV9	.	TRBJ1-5	TGTGCCAGCAGCGTAGCTCCTAATCAGCCCCAGCATTTT	CASSVAPNQPQHF
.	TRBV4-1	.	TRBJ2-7	TGCGCCAGCAGCCAAGGGTGGACTGGACAGCCTACCTACGAGCAGTACTTC	CASSQGWTGQPTYEQYF
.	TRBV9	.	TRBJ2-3	TGTGCCAGCAGCGCCCGCGGGGTGAAAAATACGCAGTATTTT	CASSARGVKNTQYF
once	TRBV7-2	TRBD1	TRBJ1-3	TGTGCCAGCAGCTTAGACCCAGGGGGAGTATCTGGAAACACCATATATTTT	CASSLDPGGVSGNTIYF
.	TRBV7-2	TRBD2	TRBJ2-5	TGTGCCAGCAGCTTATCGGGGGGGGCCGGGGAGACCCAGTACTTC	CASSLSGGAGETQYF
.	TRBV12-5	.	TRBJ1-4	TGTGCTAGTGGTTGGGGGGACGCAACTAATGAAAAACTGTTTTTT	CASGWGDATNEKLFF
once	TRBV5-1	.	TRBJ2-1	TGCGCCAGCAGCCGTCAACTAGCCCCGGGAAGCAATGAGCAGTTCTTC	CASSRQLAPGSNEQFF
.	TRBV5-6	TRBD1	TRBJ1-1	TGTGCCAGCAGCGGGGACAGGGGCACTGAAGCTTTCTTT	CASSGDRGTEAFF
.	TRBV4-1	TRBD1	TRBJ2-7	TGCGCCAGCAGCCAAACTTTGACAGGGTTGTCCGAGCAGTACTTC	CASSQTLTGLSEQYF
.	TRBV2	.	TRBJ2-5	TGTGCCAGCAGTGAAGCGCGAGTTTTCCAAGAGACCCAGTACTTC	CASSEARVFQETQYF
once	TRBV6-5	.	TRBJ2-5	TGTGCCAGCAGTTACTGGCGGGGCGAAGAGACCCAGTACTTC	CASSYWRGEETQYF
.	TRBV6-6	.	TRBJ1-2	TGTGCCAGCAGTCGACAGTCGAACTATGGCTACACCTTC	CASSRQSNYGYTF
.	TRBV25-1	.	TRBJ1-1	TGTGCCAGCAGACTTGGTTGTGAAGCTTTCTTT	CASRLGCEAFF
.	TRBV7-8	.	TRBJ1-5	TGTGCCAGCAGCTTATCCGGCAGGGGTCTTAATCAGCCCCAGCATTTT	CASSLSGRGLNQPQHF
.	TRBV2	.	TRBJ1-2	TGTGCCAGCACCGGGGGGAATGACTATGGCTACACCTTC	CASTGGNDYGYTF
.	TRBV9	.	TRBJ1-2	TGTGCCAGCAGCGCCGTCCGAGCGGGCCTTGGCTACACCTTC	CASSAVRAGLGYTF
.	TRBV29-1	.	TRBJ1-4	TGCAGCGTTGTGCGGGGGTTCGGTGAAAAACTGTTTTTT	CSVVRGFGEKLFF
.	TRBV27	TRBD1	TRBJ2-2	TGTGCCAGCAGTACAGGGGGCCCTTACACCGGGGAGCTGTTTTTT	CASSTGGPYTGELFF
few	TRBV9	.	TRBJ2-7	TGTGCCAGCAGCGTAAGCGCGCGGGAAGGTTACGAGCAGTACTTC	CASSVSAREGYEQYF
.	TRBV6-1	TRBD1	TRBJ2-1	TGTGCCAGCAGTGCGGCGACAGGGATGAGGGATGAGCAGTTCTTC	CASSAATGMRDEQFF
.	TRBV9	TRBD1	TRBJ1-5	TGTGCCAGCAGCGAGGGACAGGGCCCCGGTCATCAGCATTTT	CASSEGQGPGHQHF
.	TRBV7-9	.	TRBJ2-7	TGTTCCAGCACCCTAGGACAACTTCAGGGCGAGCAGTACTTC	CSSTLGQLQGEQYF
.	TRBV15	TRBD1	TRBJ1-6	TGTGCCACCAGCAAGCGGACAGGGCTGATCTCACCCCTCCACTTT	CATSKRTGLISPLHF
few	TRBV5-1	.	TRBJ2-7	TGCGCCAGCAGCTTCTTAGAGGGCATGGGCTCCTACGAGCAGTACTTC	CASSFLEGMGSYEQYF
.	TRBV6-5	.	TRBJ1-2	TGTGCCAGCAGAGGGGTGGACTATGGCTACACCTTC	CASRGVDYGYTF
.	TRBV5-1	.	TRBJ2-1	TGCGCCAGCAGCTTTTCCGGGACTGGTGGCACTGAGCAGTTCTTC	CASSFSGTGGTEQFF
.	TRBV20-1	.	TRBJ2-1	TGCAGTGCTAGAATAATCAATGAGCAGTTCTTC	CSARIINEQFF
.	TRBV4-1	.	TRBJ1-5	TGCGCCAGCAGCCAATTAGAGGGAGTCAATCAGCCCCAGCATTTT	CASSQLEGVNQPQHF
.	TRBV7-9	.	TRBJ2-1	TGTGCCAGCAGTCAGGACAGACTCTCCTACAATGAGCAGTTCTTC	CASSQDRLSYNEQFF
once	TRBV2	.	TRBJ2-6	TGTGCCAGCAGTGTAGCACAGCTCTCTGGGGCCAACGTCCTGACTTTC	CASSVAQLSGANVLTF
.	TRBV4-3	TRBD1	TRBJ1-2	TGCGCCAGCAGCCAAGATGCGGGAACGCAGGGGGCTTGCGGCTACACCTTC	CASSQDAGTQGACGYTF
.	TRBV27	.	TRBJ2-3	TGTGCCAGCAGTTTCCCCGGGGATACGCAGTATTTT	CASSFPGDTQYF
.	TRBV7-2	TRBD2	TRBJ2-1	TGTGCCAGCAGCCCCCAGCGGGGGGGTAACGGGAATGAGCAGTTCTTC	CASSPQRGGNGNEQFF
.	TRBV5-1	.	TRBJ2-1	TGCGCCAGCAGCCAGACTCCTCGGTTCTCCTACAATGAGCAGTTCTTC	CASSQTPRFSYNEQFF